This T cell receptor (beta chain) was identified in a study of T cells after yellow fever vaccination. Study observations and caveats: FACS-sorted repertoires could harbor abundant contaminating bulk-population clonotypes. A large majority of primary-vaccination clones showed up again after the booster (just under 97% CD4, 75% to 90% CD8).

Germline V CDR1 and CDR2: DFQATT, SNEGSKA (reference sequence). This CDR3 spans 14 amino acids. This clonotype has a handful of counts. Its antigen is not known. Germline and junction disagree at one end, which may indicate a read error. TCRdb called the 5' RACE reads again in MiXCR, with one record for every CDR3 protein. The sample gives approximately 550,000 distinct CDR3 sequences, 19% of which show up once; roughly an eighth is in the top ten. This TCR derives from a man aged 25 to 40 who received the YFV17D yellow fever vaccine. Sample: PBMCs, taken 15 days after the yellow fever booster vaccination. The chain uses TRBV20-1 and TRBJ2-7, with D tentatively TRBD2 (5 bases). CDR3 sequence reads: CSARVRDPSFEQYF. In DNA form, the CDR3 reads TGCAGTGCGAGAGTTCGGGATCCGAGCTTCGAGCAGTACTTC.